Detailed here is one T cell receptor (beta chain). Assay: immunoSEQ multiplex PCR; the TCRdb copy retains only in-frame clones and omits some. Among under 200,000 clones listed, just over 85% were seen once. This sample is part of a study of blood T cell repertoires in COVID-19. Study-level information: The study drew acute and convalescent COVID-19 samples from the United States, Italy and Spain.

The V gene end was trimmed by 2 bases and the J gene end by 5 bases; junction bases not matched to a gene: 4. Germline V gene sequence: CDR1 LGHNA, CDR2 YNFKEQ. This CDR3 spans 14 amino acids. The chain employs TRBV4-2 and TRBJ2-5, with 8 positions matching TRBD1. This TCR was recovered from a man aged 45 to 65 with active or convalescent COVID-19. What was sequenced was peripheral blood. CDR3 residues: CASSQRQGYETQYF. The CDR3 DNA reads as TGTGCCAGCAGCCAAAGACAGGGGTATGAGACCCAGTACTTC.